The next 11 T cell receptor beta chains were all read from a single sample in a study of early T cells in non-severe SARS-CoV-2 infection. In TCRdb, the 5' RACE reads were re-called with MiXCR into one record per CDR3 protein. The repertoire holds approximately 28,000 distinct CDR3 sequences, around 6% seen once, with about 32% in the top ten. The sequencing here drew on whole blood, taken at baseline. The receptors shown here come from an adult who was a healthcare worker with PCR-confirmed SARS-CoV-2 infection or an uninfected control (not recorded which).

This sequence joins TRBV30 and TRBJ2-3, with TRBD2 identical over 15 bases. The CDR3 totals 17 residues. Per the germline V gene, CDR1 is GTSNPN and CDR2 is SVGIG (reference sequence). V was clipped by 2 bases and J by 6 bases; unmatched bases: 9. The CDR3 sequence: CAWSLWTSGGAADTQYF. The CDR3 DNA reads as TGTGCCTGGAGTCTGTGGACTAGCGGGGGGGCTGCTGATACGCAGTATTTT.

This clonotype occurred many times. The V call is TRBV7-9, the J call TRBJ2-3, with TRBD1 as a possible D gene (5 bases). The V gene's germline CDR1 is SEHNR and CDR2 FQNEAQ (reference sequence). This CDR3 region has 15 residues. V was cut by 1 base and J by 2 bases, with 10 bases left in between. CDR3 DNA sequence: TGTGCCAGCAGCTTAGGACAGTCTTTCACAGATACGCAGTATTTT. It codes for CASSLGQSFTDTQYF.

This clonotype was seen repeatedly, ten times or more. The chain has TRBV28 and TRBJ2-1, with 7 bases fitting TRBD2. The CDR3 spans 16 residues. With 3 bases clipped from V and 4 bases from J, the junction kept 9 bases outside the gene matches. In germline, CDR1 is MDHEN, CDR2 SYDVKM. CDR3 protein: CASSLTLAEVYNEQFF. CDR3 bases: TGTGCCAGCAGTTTGACTCTAGCGGAGGTTTACAATGAGCAGTTCTTC.

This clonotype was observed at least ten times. DNA of the CDR3: TGTGCCAGCAGCTTGGAACAGTACAATTCACCCCTCCACTTT. Protein: CASSLEQYNSPLHF. The chain links TRBV7-9 to TRBJ1-6; the D is unclear. V lost 3 bases and J 7 bases, leaving 10 bases between the germline ends. CDR1 SEHNR and CDR2 FQNEAQ come from the germline V gene (reference sequence). The CDR3 totals 14 residues.

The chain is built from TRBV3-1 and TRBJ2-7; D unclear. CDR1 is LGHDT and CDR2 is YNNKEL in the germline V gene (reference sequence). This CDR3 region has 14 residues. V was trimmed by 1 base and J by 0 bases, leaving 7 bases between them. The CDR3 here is CASSQGRTSYEQYF. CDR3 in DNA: TGTGCCAGCAGCCAAGGGCGGACCTCCTACGAGCAGTACTTC.

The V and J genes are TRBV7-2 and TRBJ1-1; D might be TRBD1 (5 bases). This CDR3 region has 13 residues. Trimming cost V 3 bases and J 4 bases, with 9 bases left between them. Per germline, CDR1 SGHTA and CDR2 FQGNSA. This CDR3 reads CASSFSGPTEAFF. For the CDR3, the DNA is TGTGCCAGCAGCTTTTCAGGGCCCACTGAAGCTTTCTTT.

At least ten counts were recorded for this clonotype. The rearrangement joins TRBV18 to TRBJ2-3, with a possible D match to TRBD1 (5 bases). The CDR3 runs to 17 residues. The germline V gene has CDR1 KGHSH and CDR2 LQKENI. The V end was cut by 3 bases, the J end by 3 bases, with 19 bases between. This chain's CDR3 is CASSPLSRVIPTDTQYF. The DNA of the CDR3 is TGTGCCAGCTCACCCCTCAGCAGGGTAATACCGACAGATACGCAGTATTTT. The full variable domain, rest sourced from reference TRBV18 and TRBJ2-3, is NAGVMQNPRHLVRRRGQEARLRCSPMKGHSHVYWYRQLPEEGLKFMVYLQKENIIDESGMPKERFSAEFPKEGPSILRIQQVVRGDSAAYFCASSPLSRVIPTDTQYFGPGTRLTVL.

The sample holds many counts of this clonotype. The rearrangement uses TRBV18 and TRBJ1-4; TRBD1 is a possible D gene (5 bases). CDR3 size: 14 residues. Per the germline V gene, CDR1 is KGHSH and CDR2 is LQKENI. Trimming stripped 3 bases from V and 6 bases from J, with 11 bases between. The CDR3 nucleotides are TGTGCCAGCTCACCTCAGGGAGGCTATGAAAAACTGTTTTTT. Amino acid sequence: CASSPQGGYEKLFF.

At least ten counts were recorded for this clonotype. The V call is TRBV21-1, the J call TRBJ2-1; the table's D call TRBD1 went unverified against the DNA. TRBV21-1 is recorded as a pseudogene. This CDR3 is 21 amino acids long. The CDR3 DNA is TGTGCCAGCAGCAAAAACCCCCGGGGAACAGGGGGCGCGGGAGGAGTAAATGAGCAGTTCTTC. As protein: CASSKNPRGTGGAGGVNEQFF.

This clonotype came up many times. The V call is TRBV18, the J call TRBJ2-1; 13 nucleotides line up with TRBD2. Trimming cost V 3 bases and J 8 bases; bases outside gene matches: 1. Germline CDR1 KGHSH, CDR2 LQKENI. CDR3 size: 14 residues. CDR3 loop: CASSPTSGRHEQFF. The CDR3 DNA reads TGTGCCAGCTCACCGACTAGCGGGAGGCATGAGCAGTTCTTC.

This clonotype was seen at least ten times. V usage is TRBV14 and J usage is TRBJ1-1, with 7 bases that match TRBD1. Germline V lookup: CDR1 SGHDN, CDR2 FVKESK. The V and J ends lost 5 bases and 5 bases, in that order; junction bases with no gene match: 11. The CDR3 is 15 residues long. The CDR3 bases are TGTGCCAGCAGCTTGATAGGGGGCGCGTGGACTGAAGCTTTCTTT. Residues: CASSLIGGAWTEAFF.